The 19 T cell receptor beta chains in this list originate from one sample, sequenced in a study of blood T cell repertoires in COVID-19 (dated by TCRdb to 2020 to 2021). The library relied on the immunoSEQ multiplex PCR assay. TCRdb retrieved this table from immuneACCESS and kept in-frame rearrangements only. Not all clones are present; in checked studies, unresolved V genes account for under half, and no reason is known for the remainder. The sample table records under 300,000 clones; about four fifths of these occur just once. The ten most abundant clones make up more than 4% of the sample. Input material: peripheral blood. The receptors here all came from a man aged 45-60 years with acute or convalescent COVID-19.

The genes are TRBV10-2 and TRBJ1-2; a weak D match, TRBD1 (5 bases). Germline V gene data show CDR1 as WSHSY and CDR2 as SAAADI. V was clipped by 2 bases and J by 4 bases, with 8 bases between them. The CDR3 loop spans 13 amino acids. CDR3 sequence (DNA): TGCGCCAGCAGTGAGACGACAGTCTATGGCTACACCTTC. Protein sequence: CASSETTVYGYTF.

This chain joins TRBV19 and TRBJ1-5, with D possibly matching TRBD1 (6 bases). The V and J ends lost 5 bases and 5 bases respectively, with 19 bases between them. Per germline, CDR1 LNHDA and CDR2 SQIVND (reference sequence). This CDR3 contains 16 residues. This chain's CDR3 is CASSEDGGRGYQPQHF. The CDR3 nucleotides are TGTGCCAGTAGTGAGGACGGCGGGAGGGGGTATCAGCCCCAGCATTTT.

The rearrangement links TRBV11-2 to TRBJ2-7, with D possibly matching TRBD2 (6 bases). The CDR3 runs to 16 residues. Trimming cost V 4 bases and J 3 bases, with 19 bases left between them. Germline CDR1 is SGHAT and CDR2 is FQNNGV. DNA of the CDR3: TGTGCCAGCAGCTCCCACAGACAGCGGGTGTTCTACGAGCAGTACTTC. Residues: CASSSHRQRVFYEQYF. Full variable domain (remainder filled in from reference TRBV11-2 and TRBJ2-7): EAGVAQSPRYKIIEKRQSVAFWCNPISGHATLYWYQQILGQGPKLLIQFQNNGVVDDSQLPKDRFSAERLKGVDSTLKIQPAKLEDSAVYLCASSSHRQRVFYEQYFGPGTRLTVT.

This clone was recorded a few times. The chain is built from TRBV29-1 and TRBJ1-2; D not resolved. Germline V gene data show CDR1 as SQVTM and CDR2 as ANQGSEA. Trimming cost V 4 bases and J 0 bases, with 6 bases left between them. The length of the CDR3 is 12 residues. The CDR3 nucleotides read TGCAGCGTTGCCCTAGCTAACTATGGCTACACCTTC. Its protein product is CSVALANYGYTF.

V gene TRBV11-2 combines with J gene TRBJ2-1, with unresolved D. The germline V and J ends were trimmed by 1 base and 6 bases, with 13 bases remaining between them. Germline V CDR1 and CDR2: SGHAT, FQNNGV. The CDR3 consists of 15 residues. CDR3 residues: CASSLVHLGTNEQFF. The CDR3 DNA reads TGTGCCAGCAGCTTAGTACATCTAGGAACCAATGAGCAGTTCTTC.

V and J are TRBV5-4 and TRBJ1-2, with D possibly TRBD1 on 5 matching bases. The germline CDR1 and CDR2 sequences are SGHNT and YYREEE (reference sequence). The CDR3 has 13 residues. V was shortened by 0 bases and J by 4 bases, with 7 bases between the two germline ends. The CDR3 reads CASSLDRRYGYTF. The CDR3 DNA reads TGTGCCAGCAGCTTGGACAGGCGCTATGGCTACACCTTC.

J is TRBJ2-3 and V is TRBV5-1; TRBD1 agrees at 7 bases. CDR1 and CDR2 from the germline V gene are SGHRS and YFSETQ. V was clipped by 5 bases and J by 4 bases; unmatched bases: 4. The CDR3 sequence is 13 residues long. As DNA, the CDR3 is TGCGCCAGCAGAAGACAGGGCCCAGATACGCAGTATTTT. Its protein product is CASRRQGPDTQYF.

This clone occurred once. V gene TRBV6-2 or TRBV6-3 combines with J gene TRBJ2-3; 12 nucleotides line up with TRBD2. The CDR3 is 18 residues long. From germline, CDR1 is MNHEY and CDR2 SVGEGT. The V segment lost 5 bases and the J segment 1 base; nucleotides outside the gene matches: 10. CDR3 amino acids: CASSQNPGLAGRTDTQYF. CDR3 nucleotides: TGTGCCAGCAGTCAGAATCCGGGACTAGCGGGTCGCACAGATACGCAGTATTTT.

The CDR3 DNA reads TGCAGTGCTTACCGCAGGGAGACCCAGTACTTC. As protein: CSAYRRETQYF. This chain links TRBV20-1 with TRBJ2-5; D unresolved. The germline V gene encodes CDR1 DFQATT and CDR2 SNEGSKA (reference sequence). Trimming cost V 5 bases and J 5 bases, with 9 bases left between them. The CDR3 is 11 residues long.

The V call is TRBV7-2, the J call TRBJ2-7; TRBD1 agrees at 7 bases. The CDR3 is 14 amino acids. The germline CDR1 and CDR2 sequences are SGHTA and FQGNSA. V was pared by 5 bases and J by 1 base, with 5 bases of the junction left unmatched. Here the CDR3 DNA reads TGTGCCAGCAGCCGCCGGGACAGTTCCTACGAGCAGTACTTC. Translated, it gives CASSRRDSSYEQYF.

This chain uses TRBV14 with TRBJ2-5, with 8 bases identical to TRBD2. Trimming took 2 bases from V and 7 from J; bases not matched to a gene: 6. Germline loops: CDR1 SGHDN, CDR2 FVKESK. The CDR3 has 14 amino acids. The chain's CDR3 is CASSQTSGLGTQYF. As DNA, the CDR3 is TGTGCCAGCAGCCAAACTAGCGGTTTAGGGACCCAGTACTTC.

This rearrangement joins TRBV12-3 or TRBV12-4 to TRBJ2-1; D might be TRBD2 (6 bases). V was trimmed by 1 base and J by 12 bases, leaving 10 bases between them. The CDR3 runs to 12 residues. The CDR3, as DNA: TGTGCCAGCAGTTTAGGACTAGTTTGGCAGTTCTTC. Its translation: CASSLGLVWQFF.

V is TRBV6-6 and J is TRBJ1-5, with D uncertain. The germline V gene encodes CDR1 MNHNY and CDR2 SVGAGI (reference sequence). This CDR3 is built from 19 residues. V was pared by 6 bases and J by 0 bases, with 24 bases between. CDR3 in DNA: TGTGCCAGCAGCTCCGGGAACAGCCCGGGTTTTGGTAGCAATCAGCCCCAGCATTTT. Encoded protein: CASSSGNSPGFGSNQPQHF.

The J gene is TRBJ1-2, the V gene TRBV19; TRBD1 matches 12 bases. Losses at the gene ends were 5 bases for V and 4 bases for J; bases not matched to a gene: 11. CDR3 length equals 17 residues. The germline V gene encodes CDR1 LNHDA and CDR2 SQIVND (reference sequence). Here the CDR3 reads CASSRGDRGPRGYGYTF. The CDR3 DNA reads TGTGCCAGTAGTCGGGGGGACAGGGGGCCTCGCGGCTATGGCTACACCTTC.

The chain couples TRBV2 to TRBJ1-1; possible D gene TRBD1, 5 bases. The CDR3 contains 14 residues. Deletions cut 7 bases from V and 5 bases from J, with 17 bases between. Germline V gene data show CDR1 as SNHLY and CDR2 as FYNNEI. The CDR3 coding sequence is TGTGCCAGCAATAGGGACTCGGTCCCTACTGAAGCTTTCTTT. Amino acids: CASNRDSVPTEAFF.

The CDR3 DNA is TGTGCCAGCAGTGACCTGACTAGCGGGGGCACAGATACGCAGTATTTT. Translation gives CASSDLTSGGTDTQYF. The chain is built from TRBV6-1 and TRBJ2-3, with TRBD2 matching over 11 bases. There are 16 residues in the CDR3. The V segment lost 3 bases and the J segment 1 base; nucleotides outside the gene matches: 3. Germline loops: CDR1 MNHNS, CDR2 SASEGT.

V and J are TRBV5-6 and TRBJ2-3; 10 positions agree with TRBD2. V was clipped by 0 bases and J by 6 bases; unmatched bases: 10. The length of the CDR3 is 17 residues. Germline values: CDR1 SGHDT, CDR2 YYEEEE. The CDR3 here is CASSLEVSGGPGDTQYF. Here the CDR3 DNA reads TGTGCCAGCAGCTTGGAGGTTAGCGGGGGGCCGGGGGATACGCAGTATTTT.

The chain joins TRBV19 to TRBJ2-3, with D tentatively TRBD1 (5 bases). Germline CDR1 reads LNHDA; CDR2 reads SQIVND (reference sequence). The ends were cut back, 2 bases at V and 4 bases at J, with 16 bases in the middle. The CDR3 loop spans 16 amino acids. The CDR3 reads CASSISRAGFADTQYF. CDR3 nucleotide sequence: TGTGCCAGTAGTATATCCCGGGCAGGGTTCGCAGATACGCAGTATTTT. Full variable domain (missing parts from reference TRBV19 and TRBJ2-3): DGGITQSPKYLFRKEGQNVTLSCEQNLNHDAMYWYRQDPGQGLRLIYYSQIVNDFQKGDIAEGYSVSREKKESFPLTVTSAQKNPTAFYLCASSISRAGFADTQYFGPGTRLTVL.

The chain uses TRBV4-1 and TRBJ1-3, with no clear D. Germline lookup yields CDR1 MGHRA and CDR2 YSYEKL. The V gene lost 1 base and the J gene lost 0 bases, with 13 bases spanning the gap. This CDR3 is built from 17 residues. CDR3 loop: CASSQGQEFSSGNTIYF. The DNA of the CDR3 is TGCGCCAGCAGCCAAGGACAAGAGTTCTCCTCTGGAAACACCATATATTTT.